The 25 T cell receptor beta chains below all came from one sample that was sequenced in a study of T cell responses to AZD1222 COVID-19 vaccine. TCRdb keeps only in-frame clones here, not all; method: immunoSEQ multiplex PCR. The table shows 130,000 to 150,000 clones, with about 91% occurring only once. The specimen comprised peripheral blood, sampled on day 0 of MenACWY control vaccination. All receptors come from an adult in good health.

CDR3: CASVGGPYEQYF. CDR3 nucleotide sequence: TGTGCCAGTGTCGGGGGGCCCTACGAGCAGTACTTC. This sequence joins TRBV6-1 and TRBJ2-7, with D possibly matching TRBD2 (7 bases). The germline V gene encodes CDR1 MNHNS and CDR2 SASEGT. V was trimmed by 9 bases and J by 2 bases, leaving 11 bases between them. The CDR3 is made up of 12 amino acids.

The chain carries TRBV4-1 and TRBJ2-3; no clear D gene. The V end was cut by 1 base, the J end by 1 base, with 6 bases between. Germline V lookup: CDR1 MGHRA, CDR2 YSYEKL. The CDR3 is 14 residues long. CDR3 DNA sequence: TGCGCCAGCAGCCAAGTGGGCGGCACAGATACGCAGTATTTT. This codes for CASSQVGGTDTQYF.

The chain employs TRBV5-6 and TRBJ1-1; D unclear. Looked up from germline, CDR1 is SGHDT and CDR2 is YYEEEE. CDR3 size: 13 residues. The V and J ends lost 2 bases and 1 base respectively, with 6 bases between them. The CDR3 reads CASSLRANTEAFF. The CDR3 nucleotides are TGTGCCAGCAGCTTAAGGGCGAACACTGAAGCTTTCTTT.

This chain joins TRBV6-6 and TRBJ2-1; D gene ambiguous. Trimming removed 2 bases at V and 7 bases at J, with 9 bases between. The CDR3 sequence is 13 residues long. Germline CDR1 and CDR2: MNHNY and SVGAGI (reference sequence). As DNA, the CDR3 is TGTGCCAGCAGTTACGGGCCCCTGAATGAGCAGTTCTTC. It codes for CASSYGPLNEQFF.

This clone was found once. Written as DNA, the CDR3 is TGTGCCAGCAGCCAACTAGCGAAACCTTACGAGCAGTACTTC. This codes for CASSQLAKPYEQYF. The genes are TRBV5-4 and TRBJ2-7; 7 nucleotides agree with TRBD2. Germline V gene data show CDR1 as SGHNT and CDR2 as YYREEE (reference sequence). This CDR3 is built from 14 residues. After removal of 4 bases from V and 4 bases from J, the junction contained 8 bases not matched to a gene.

The CDR3 here is CASSLSDGRINNEQFF. As DNA, the CDR3 is TGTGCCAGCAGCTTAAGTGACGGGAGAATCAACAATGAGCAGTTCTTC. This chain links TRBV7-9 with TRBJ2-1; weak D call: TRBD2 (6 bases). The V gene's germline CDR1 is SEHNR and CDR2 FQNEAQ (reference sequence). Trimming removed 2 bases at V and 5 bases at J, with 16 bases between. The CDR3 is made up of 16 amino acids.

The chain recombines TRBV19 with TRBJ2-7, with 10 positions matching TRBD2. Germline V gene data show CDR1 as LNHDA and CDR2 as SQIVND (reference sequence). This CDR3 is built from 15 residues. Trimming removed 2 bases from V and 3 bases from J; junction bases left unmatched: 4. The CDR3 spells CASSISGGGFYEQYF. DNA for the CDR3: TGTGCCAGTAGTATAAGCGGGGGGGGTTTCTACGAGCAGTACTTC.

The chain links TRBV9 to TRBJ1-6; D is uncertain. The germline CDR1 and CDR2 sequences are SGDLS and YYNGEE. This CDR3 spans 14 amino acids. With 0 bases removed from V and 8 bases from J, the gap between germline ends came to 9 bases. CDR3 sequence reads: CASSVDHSDSPLHF. CDR3 nucleotide sequence: TGTGCCAGCAGCGTAGATCACTCTGATTCACCCCTCCACTTT.

The V and J genes are TRBV9 and TRBJ1-3; maybe TRBD1 (5 bases). Deletions cut 3 bases from V and 0 bases from J, with 16 bases between. Germline V gene data show CDR1 as SGDLS and CDR2 as YYNGEE. This CDR3 has 17 residues. The CDR3: CASSDRDGDLSGNTIYF. As DNA, the CDR3 is TGTGCCAGCAGCGACCGGGACGGAGACCTCTCTGGAAACACCATATATTTT.

The chain carries TRBV4-3 and TRBJ1-1; TRBD1 matches 8 bases. V shed 0 bases and J 5 bases; nucleotides not matched to a gene: 20. This CDR3 comprises 20 residues. Germline values: CDR1 LGHNA, CDR2 YSLEER. The CDR3 DNA is TGCGCCAGCAGCCAAGACTGGCAGGGGGCCAAAAGAGGGAGAACGACTGAAGCTTTCTTT. Amino acids: CASSQDWQGAKRGRTTEAFF.

The genes are TRBV28 and TRBJ1-2; 9 nucleotides agree with TRBD1. The CDR3 is 17 residues long. Germline trimming cut 2 bases from V and 7 bases from J; bases unmatched to any gene: 14. Germline loops: CDR1 MDHEN, CDR2 SYDVKM. The CDR3 bases are TGTGCCAGCAGTTTAAAGCTCTACGGACAGGGGATTGGTGGCTACACCTTC. Its translation: CASSLKLYGQGIGGYTF.

V gene TRBV2 combines with J gene TRBJ1-1, with 9 bases lining up with TRBD1. CDR1 and CDR2 from the germline V gene are SNHLY and FYNNEI. The CDR3 is 11 residues long. V was pared by 6 bases and J by 11 bases, with 4 bases of the junction left unmatched. CDR3: CASSLGQGAFF. The CDR3 DNA follows: TGTGCCAGCAGCTTAGGACAGGGGGCTTTCTTT.

This clone was seen a few times. The rearrangement uses TRBV3-1 (or the pseudogene TRBV3-2) and TRBJ1-1; D ambiguous. Germline V gene data show CDR1 as LGHDT and CDR2 as YNNKEL (reference sequence). The CDR3 extends over 12 amino acids. V dropped 5 bases and J dropped 2 bases, with 6 bases sitting between them. CDR3 nucleotide sequence: TGTGCCAGCAGCAGGAGAAACACTGAAGCTTTCTTT. Translating it yields CASSRRNTEAFF.

The chain has TRBV19 and TRBJ2-4; possible D gene TRBD2, 5 bases. Trimming took 5 bases from V and 2 from J, leaving 10 bases between them. In germline, CDR1 is LNHDA, CDR2 SQIVND (reference sequence). This CDR3 is 14 amino acids long. CDR3 nucleotides: TGTGCCAGTAGTTATGGAGGAACCAAAAACATTCAGTACTTC. Amino acids: CASSYGGTKNIQYF. Based on the CDR3 plus reference TRBV19 and TRBJ2-4, the full variable domain is DGGITQSPKYLFRKEGQNVTLSCEQNLNHDAMYWYRQDPGQGLRLIYYSQIVNDFQKGDIAEGYSVSREKKESFPLTVTSAQKNPTAFYLCASSYGGTKNIQYFGAGTRLSVL.

This clone has just one count. CDR3 residues: CASRRWGAGQETQYF. CDR3 sequence (DNA): TGTGCCAGCAGGCGCTGGGGGGCGGGGCAAGAGACCCAGTACTTC. The chain combines TRBV28 with TRBJ2-5; D may be TRBD1 or TRBD2 (6 bases each). CDR3 size: 15 residues. In germline, CDR1 is MDHEN, CDR2 SYDVKM. V was cut by 6 bases and J by 2 bases, with 16 bases left in between.

This clone showed up just once. The chain couples TRBV27 to TRBJ2-6, with D possibly being TRBD1 or TRBD2 (5 bases each). CDR1 and CDR2 from the germline V gene are MNHEY and SMNVEV (reference sequence). The CDR3 contains 17 residues. V lost 6 bases and J 3 bases, leaving 18 bases between the germline ends. The CDR3 protein is CASRRTGAAGGANVLTF. The CDR3 DNA sequence: TGTGCCAGCAGACGGACCGGGGCCGCCGGTGGGGCCAACGTCCTGACTTTC.

The chain uses TRBV6-5 and TRBJ1-5, with D perhaps TRBD1 (5 bases). Trimming pared 0 bases from V and 7 bases from J, leaving 10 bases between. The CDR3 totals 14 residues. Germline assignment: CDR1 MNHEY and CDR2 SVGAGI. The CDR3 sequence: CASSYSRGGQPQHF. For the CDR3, the DNA is TGTGCCAGCAGTTACTCGCGGGGCGGACAGCCCCAGCATTTT.

In this sample, this clone turned up once. J is TRBJ2-7 and V is TRBV7-3; TRBD1 aligns across 10 bases. The CDR3 extends over 14 amino acids. V shed 5 bases, J shed 2 bases, and the junction held 3 bases outside the gene matches. Germline assignment: CDR1 SGHTA and CDR2 FQGTGA. CDR3: CASSPDRGAYEQYF. The CDR3 DNA follows: TGTGCCAGCAGCCCGGACAGGGGGGCCTACGAGCAGTACTTC.

This rearrangement joins TRBV5-6 to TRBJ2-7, with 7 positions matching TRBD1. The V and J ends lost 4 bases and 12 bases, in that order; junction bases with no gene match: 25. Germline V gene lookup returns CDR1 SGHDT and CDR2 YYEEEE. This CDR3 is built from 17 residues. The CDR3 coding sequence is TGTGCCAGCAGCCGCCTCACGGATGGGACAGCGAGGCTTCATCGGTACTTC. It yields the protein CASSRLTDGTARLHRYF.

This rearrangement joins TRBV7-9 to TRBJ2-1; D is perhaps TRBD2 (6 bases). Trimming removed 5 bases at V and 10 bases at J, with 21 bases between. The CDR3 has 15 residues. Germline-derived CDR1 and CDR2 are SEHNR and FQNEAQ (reference sequence). CDR3 nucleotides: TGTGCCAGCAGCACCCGGGACGTAGCGGCTGGGGAGCAGTTCTTC. Translation gives CASSTRDVAAGEQFF.

The rearrangement links TRBV5-1 to TRBJ1-1, with no clear D. Germline V gene sequence: CDR1 SGHRS, CDR2 YFSETQ. Between the trimmed V and J ends, which lost 7 bases and 6 bases, there was a span of 16 bases. The CDR3 contains 13 residues. The CDR3 spells CASAPPTGPEAFF. The DNA of the CDR3 is TGCGCCAGCGCACCCCCGACCGGACCTGAAGCTTTCTTT.

J is TRBJ2-6 and V is TRBV7-3, with 7 bases lining up with TRBD1. Germline assignment: CDR1 SGHTA and CDR2 FQGTGA. Trimming at V came to 5 bases and at J to 0 bases, leaving 10 bases not matched to a gene. The CDR3 is 18 amino acids. Written as DNA, the CDR3 is TGTGCCAGCAGCCCGATCGGGACAGCGGACTCTGGGGCCAACGTCCTGACTTTC. It is translated as CASSPIGTADSGANVLTF.

This clone was picked up a small number of times. The chain recombines TRBV7-8 with TRBJ1-2, with 7 bases identical to TRBD1. V lost 5 bases, J lost 5 bases, and 8 bases stayed unmatched. The CDR3 covers 14 residues. The germline V gene has CDR1 SGHVS and CDR2 FQNEAQ. The CDR3 nucleotides read TGTGCCAGCAGCCCAATCGGGACAGTATATGGCTACACCTTC. It specifies CASSPIGTVYGYTF.

V usage is TRBV6-6 and J usage is TRBJ1-1, with D possibly TRBD1 on 6 matching bases. Trimming pared 2 bases from V and 8 bases from J, leaving 12 bases between. Per germline, CDR1 MNHNY and CDR2 SVGAGI (reference sequence). This CDR3 comprises 13 residues. The CDR3 DNA follows: TGTGCCAGCAGTTACCCTCAAGACAGGGAAGCTTTCTTT. Translation gives CASSYPQDREAFF.

This clone was found once. The chain joins TRBV9 to TRBJ2-1, with a tentative D call TRBD2 (6 bases). The CDR3 has 13 residues. CDR1 and CDR2 (germline): SGDLS, YYNGEE. Deletions cut 1 base from V and 5 bases from J, with 7 bases between. The CDR3 protein is CASSVLANNEQFF. CDR3 DNA sequence: TGTGCCAGCAGCGTACTAGCGAACAATGAGCAGTTCTTC.